The 32 T cell receptor beta chains below all came from one sample that was sequenced in a study of T-cell reconstitution after alpha-beta-depleted transplantation in children. Preparation of the TCRbeta library was carried out with unique molecular identifiers. TCRdb fed the PCR reads into MiXCR, producing one record per CDR3 protein. Altogether about 580,000 distinct CDR3 sequences are present, roughly 30% being singletons, with the ten largest covering around a third. The input for sequencing was PBMCs, taken before TCRalphabeta/CD19-depleted stem cell transplant. Source of these receptors: a boy younger than two with Wiskott-Aldrich syndrome, due to receive a stem cell transplant.

This clonotype has only a few counts. The chain recombines TRBV20-1 with TRBJ1-3, with D maybe TRBD1 (6 bases). V dropped 4 bases and J dropped 1 base, with 17 bases sitting between them. CDR1 DFQATT and CDR2 SNEGSKA come from the germline V gene (reference sequence). The CDR3 spans 16 residues. CDR3 sequence: CSAKQGAFGSGNTIYF. The CDR3 nucleotides read TGCAGTGCTAAACAGGGCGCCTTTGGGTCTGGAAACACCATATATTTT.

The chain recombines TRBV20-1 with TRBJ1-4, with 8 bases matching TRBD1. The CDR3 length is 13 residues. The ends lost 6 bases at V and 6 bases at J; junction bases unmatched: 6. The V gene's germline CDR1 is DFQATT and CDR2 SNEGSKA (reference sequence). As DNA, the CDR3 is TGCAGTGCGAATACAGGGGGAGATGAAAAACTGTTTTTT. Translated: CSANTGGDEKLFF.

This clonotype was seen only a few times. V and J are TRBV29-1 and TRBJ2-1, with 8 bases identical to TRBD2. CDR3 size: 14 residues. V lost 4 bases to trimming and J lost 7 bases; unmatched junction nucleotides: 9. Germline V gene data show CDR1 as SQVTM and CDR2 as ANQGSEA. CDR3 sequence (DNA): TGCAGCGTTGCCGGGACTAGTTATGGGAATGAGCAGTTCTTC. Its protein is CSVAGTSYGNEQFF.

The V and J genes are TRBV5-1 and TRBJ2-5; the match to TRBD2 covers 14 bases. Germline V gene data show CDR1 as SGHRS and CDR2 as YFSETQ. This CDR3 region has 15 residues. Germline trimming cut 4 bases from V and 4 bases from J; bases unmatched to any gene: 3. CDR3 protein: CASSPGLAGAETQYF. Written as DNA, the CDR3 is TGCGCCAGCAGCCCGGGACTAGCGGGAGCAGAGACCCAGTACTTC.

This chain joins TRBV23-1 and TRBJ2-3, with 12 positions matching TRBD1. TRBV23-1 is an ORF, with its function uncertain. J lost 1 base, V lost 4 bases, and 3 bases had no gene match. CDR3 length: 16 amino acids. The CDR3 nucleotides are TGCGCCAGCAGTCCGAGGGACAGGGGGCGCACAGATACGCAGTATTTT. Residues: CASSPRDRGRTDTQYF.

The chain joins TRBV30 to TRBJ2-3, with 11 bases aligning to TRBD2. The J segment lost 2 bases and the V segment lost 3 bases, leaving 4 bases of the junction unmatched. Germline loops: CDR1 GTSNPN, CDR2 SVGIG (reference sequence). This CDR3 is 15 amino acids long. The CDR3 region has the DNA TGTGCCTGGAGGGGACTAGCGGACTCCACAGATACGCAGTATTTT. Amino acid sequence: CAWRGLADSTDTQYF.

This clonotype was seen more than once but under ten times. The chain uses TRBV28 and TRBJ2-6; 8 bases are a match to TRBD1. Trimming removed 5 bases from V and 1 base from J; junction bases left unmatched: 4. Germline CDR1 reads MDHEN; CDR2 reads SYDVKM. This CDR3 region has 16 residues. The CDR3 here is CASSPWTGSGANVLTF. Written as DNA, the CDR3 is TGTGCCAGCAGTCCCTGGACAGGGTCTGGGGCCAACGTCCTGACTTTC.

This clonotype was seen more than once but under ten times. The chain couples TRBV7-6 to TRBJ1-1; a weak D match, TRBD1 (6 bases). V dropped 0 bases and J dropped 4 bases, with 9 bases sitting between them. The CDR3 spans 14 residues. Per the germline V gene, CDR1 is SGHVS and CDR2 is FNYEAQ. CDR3 coding DNA: TGTGCCAGCAGCTTAGCGGGCAGGGGCACTGAAGCTTTCTTT. Its protein product is CASSLAGRGTEAFF.

The genes are TRBV27 and TRBJ2-7; tentatively, D is TRBD2 (5 bases). The germline V and J ends were trimmed by 5 bases and 8 bases, with 25 bases remaining between them. Germline CDR1 MNHEY, CDR2 SMNVEV (reference sequence). The CDR3 has 16 residues. CDR3 sequence: CASSPLWSSESSQQYF. CDR3 bases: TGTGCCAGCAGTCCCCTCTGGAGTAGCGAGAGCTCCCAGCAGTACTTC.

V gene TRBV27 combines with J gene TRBJ2-6; TRBD1 is a possible D gene (5 bases). V shed 2 bases and J shed 0 bases, with 17 bases lying between them. Looked up from germline, CDR1 is MNHEY and CDR2 is SMNVEV (reference sequence). This CDR3 spans 19 amino acids. The CDR3: CASSLVPGSPLSGANVLTF. CDR3 DNA: TGTGCCAGCAGTTTAGTCCCAGGGTCACCTCTCTCTGGGGCCAACGTCCTGACTTTC. The variable domain in full, completed from reference TRBV27 and TRBJ2-6, reads EAQVTQNPRYLITVTGKKLTVTCSQNMNHEYMSWYRQDPGLGLRQIYYSMNVEVTDKGDVPEGYKVSRKEKRNFPLILESPSPNQTSLYFCASSLVPGSPLSGANVLTFGAGSRLTVL.

This clonotype was picked up one time. The chain couples TRBV5-1 to TRBJ1-2, with a weak D call TRBD1 (5 bases). This CDR3 region has 14 residues. In germline, CDR1 is SGHRS, CDR2 YFSETQ. V lost 0 bases to trimming and J lost 8 bases, with 14 bases between them. CDR3 nucleotide sequence: TGCGCCAGCAGCTTGGGACCCCAGGGTGAGGGCTACACCTTC. This codes for CASSLGPQGEGYTF.

The chain has TRBV20-1 and TRBJ2-7; 11 nucleotides match TRBD2. The CDR3 loop spans 13 amino acids. The junction had 5 bases not matched to a gene; V was cut back by 5 bases and J by 5 bases. Germline V CDR1 and CDR2: DFQATT, SNEGSKA (reference sequence). CDR3 sequence (DNA): TGCAGTGCTTGTAGCGGGAGGGCCAACGAGCAGTACTTC. It codes for CSACSGRANEQYF.

This clonotype has only a few counts. V is TRBV5-1 and J is TRBJ2-7, with TRBD2 matching over 13 bases. This CDR3 has 16 amino acids. CDR1 and CDR2 (germline): SGHRS, YFSETQ. Trimming cost V 4 bases and J 1 base; bases outside gene matches: 5. CDR3: CASSGLAGVLSYEQYF. In DNA, the CDR3 is TGCGCCAGCAGCGGACTAGCGGGAGTCCTTTCCTACGAGCAGTACTTC.

This clonotype was seen a handful of times. The chain combines TRBV7-9 with TRBJ2-1, with D hard to call. Germline values: CDR1 SEHNR, CDR2 FQNEAQ (reference sequence). The CDR3 covers 17 residues. Trimming left V 1 base short and J 3 bases short, with 16 bases between. CDR3 sequence (DNA): TGTGCCAGCAGCTTAGAGCTTCGACACTTGAACTACAATGAGCAGTTCTTC. This sequence encodes CASSLELRHLNYNEQFF.

This clonotype has just a few counts. The J gene is TRBJ2-7, the V gene TRBV24-1; 10 bases align to TRBD1. Germline V gives CDR1 KGHDR, CDR2 SFDVKD. Trimming at V came to 3 bases and at J to 5 bases, leaving 6 bases not matched to a gene. The CDR3 length is 15 residues. CDR3 protein: CATSDPRTGGDEQYF. CDR3 DNA: TGTGCCACCAGTGATCCCCGGACAGGGGGAGACGAGCAGTACTTC.

V gene TRBV5-1 combines with J gene TRBJ2-1; TRBD2 matches 9 bases. Losses at the gene ends were 0 bases for V and 8 bases for J; bases not matched to a gene: 6. In germline, CDR1 is SGHRS, CDR2 YFSETQ. The length of the CDR3 is 15 residues. The CDR3 DNA reads as TGCGCCAGCAGCTTGGTTGTAGCGGGAGCCGATGAGCAGTTCTTC. Translation gives CASSLVVAGADEQFF.

CDR3 region: CASRSTGTGLGYTF. The DNA of the CDR3 is TGTGCCAGCAGGTCGACTGGGACAGGGCTCGGCTACACCTTC. The chain uses TRBV28 and TRBJ1-2; TRBD1 matches at 9 bases. Germline CDR1 is MDHEN and CDR2 is SYDVKM. The CDR3 length is 14 residues. Germline trimming cut 6 bases from V and 8 bases from J; bases unmatched to any gene: 10.

Only a few counts were recorded for this clonotype. V is TRBV6-2 or TRBV6-3 and J is TRBJ1-6; no clear D. V was trimmed by 0 bases and J by 8 bases, leaving 2 bases between them. The V gene's germline CDR1 is MNHEY and CDR2 SVGEGT. The CDR3 has 12 residues. Written as DNA, the CDR3 is TGTGCCAGCAGTTACTCGGATTCACCCCTCCACTTT. Encoded protein: CASSYSDSPLHF.

This clonotype turned up a few times. The chain has TRBV11-2 and TRBJ2-7; 11 positions agree with TRBD2. This CDR3 comprises 15 residues. Germline V lookup: CDR1 SGHAT, CDR2 FQNNGV. Unmatched junction bases numbered 7, after V lost 6 bases and J lost 3 bases. In DNA, the CDR3 is TGTGCCAGCAGTTACACACTAGCGGGAGTCTACGAGCAGTACTTC. It specifies CASSYTLAGVYEQYF.

The CDR3 DNA reads as TGTGCCAGCAGTTTTGGCCCCGGGACACAGCAAGAGACCCAGTACTTC. It translates to CASSFGPGTQQETQYF. This chain connects TRBV27 to TRBJ2-5; D perhaps matches TRBD1 (6 bases). Looked up from germline, CDR1 is MNHEY and CDR2 is SMNVEV (reference sequence). This CDR3 is built from 16 residues. V was cut by 3 bases and J by 2 bases, with 16 bases left in between.

The CDR3 DNA reads TGCAGTGCTAGTTTAATCCGCGAGCAGTACTTC. Protein product: CSASLIREQYF. The chain joins TRBV20-1 to TRBJ2-7; D call uncertain. Trimming stripped 3 bases from V and 6 bases from J, with 9 bases between. The CDR3 has 11 residues. Per germline, CDR1 DFQATT and CDR2 SNEGSKA (reference sequence).

This clonotype was observed a few times. The CDR3: CASSDRTEGEAFF. The CDR3, as DNA: TGCGCCAGCAGCGACAGGACAGAGGGGGAAGCTTTCTTT. The V gene is TRBV5-1, the J gene TRBJ1-1; D is possibly TRBD1 (6 bases). Germline CDR1 is SGHRS and CDR2 is YFSETQ. CDR3 length: 13 amino acids. V lost 4 bases and J lost 8, with 15 bases in between.

This clonotype came up a few times. The chain employs TRBV27 and TRBJ2-5, with TRBD1 identical over 8 bases. Germline V gene data show CDR1 as MNHEY and CDR2 as SMNVEV (reference sequence). CDR3 length: 15 residues. Trimming cost V 6 bases and J 2 bases; bases outside gene matches: 8. In DNA, the CDR3 is TGTGCCAGCAGCCCGGACAGGGCGACTCAAGAGACCCAGTACTTC. The encoded protein is CASSPDRATQETQYF.

This clonotype was picked up a small number of times. The chain is built from TRBV6-1 and TRBJ2-3, with 8 bases fitting TRBD2. This CDR3 contains 14 residues. J gave up 2 bases and V 7 bases, and 5 bases lay outside the gene matches. Germline CDR1 and CDR2: MNHNS and SASEGT. Written as DNA, the CDR3 is TGTGCCAGCACCCTTAGCGGGGCCACAGATACGCAGTATTTT. Translating gives CASTLSGATDTQYF.

The DNA for the CDR3 is TGTGCCAGCAGCGTAGCTACCCTAGCGGGAGGCACAGATACGCAGTATTTT. Amino acid sequence: CASSVATLAGGTDTQYF. The chain links TRBV9 to TRBJ2-3, with TRBD2 matching 10 bases. The CDR3 consists of 17 residues. V was clipped by 0 bases and J by 1 base; unmatched bases: 5. Germline CDR1 SGDLS, CDR2 YYNGEE.

This clonotype has only a few counts. The chain recombines TRBV12-3 or TRBV12-4 with TRBJ2-7; 10 bases agree with TRBD2. The junction had 12 bases not matched to a gene; V was cut back by 3 bases and J by 7 bases. CDR3 length equals 16 residues. The CDR3 is CASSFRASGSLREQYF. CDR3 nucleotide sequence: TGTGCCAGCAGTTTTAGGGCTAGCGGGAGCCTTCGGGAGCAGTACTTC.

This chain uses TRBV5-1 with TRBJ2-7, with TRBD1 matching 9 bases. Germline CDR1 and CDR2: SGHRS and YFSETQ. This CDR3 region has 14 residues. Trimming cost V 2 bases and J 2 bases; bases outside gene matches: 2. The CDR3 coding sequence is TGCGCCAGCAGCTTCGGGGACAGGGCCTACGAGCAGTACTTC. Translating gives CASSFGDRAYEQYF.

This clonotype was seen only a few times. The chain recombines TRBV5-1 with TRBJ2-1; D not certain. Trimming pared 1 base from V and 6 bases from J, leaving 17 bases between. The CDR3 is 16 amino acids. In germline, CDR1 is SGHRS, CDR2 YFSETQ. The CDR3 sequence: CASSLNKRAPSNEQFF. CDR3 bases: TGCGCCAGCAGCTTGAACAAAAGGGCCCCTAGCAATGAGCAGTTCTTC.

This clonotype was detected only a few times. The CDR3 region is CASSSTSGRAVNEQFF. The DNA of the CDR3 is TGCGCCAGCAGCTCGACTAGCGGGAGGGCGGTCAATGAGCAGTTCTTC. The gene calls are TRBV5-1 and TRBJ2-1, with TRBD2 matching over 14 bases. V shed 3 bases and J 6 bases; nucleotides not matched to a gene: 5. The CDR3 spans 16 residues. CDR1 and CDR2 from the germline V gene are SGHRS and YFSETQ.

The V gene is TRBV10-3, the J gene TRBJ2-7; 10 positions agree with TRBD1. The CDR3 has 14 residues. With V trimmed by 3 bases and J by 4 bases, 3 bases remained unmatched. The germline V gene encodes CDR1 ENHRY and CDR2 SYGVKD. CDR3 loop: CAISDPGQGYEQYF. The CDR3 region has the DNA TGTGCCATCAGTGACCCGGGACAGGGGTACGAGCAGTACTTC.

CDR3 nucleotides: TGTGCCAGCAGTTTAAGCGCGGCGACTAACTATGGCTACACCTTC. Protein product: CASSLSAATNYGYTF. The chain couples TRBV12-3 or TRBV12-4 to TRBJ1-2; D remains ambiguous. This CDR3 has 15 residues. Trimming left V 2 bases short and J 0 bases short, with 10 bases between.

The CDR3 here is CSARVPGPRQPQHF. The CDR3 coding sequence is TGCAGTGCTAGAGTTCCAGGGCCGAGGCAGCCCCAGCATTTT. The chain has TRBV20-1 and TRBJ1-5; tentatively, D is TRBD1 (5 bases). V shed 1 base and J shed 7 bases, with 14 bases lying between them. The CDR3 has 14 residues. Germline V gene lookup returns CDR1 DFQATT and CDR2 SNEGSKA (reference sequence).